These T cell receptor beta chains were read from a single sample in a study of breast tumors, draining lymph nodes, adjacent tissues. A single record per CDR3 protein comes from TCRdb applying MiXCR to the multiplex PCR reads. This sample yields 180,000 or so distinct CDR3 sequences, of which approximately 31% are seen a single time; about 4.3% belongs to the top ten. Sequencing used axillary lymph node tissue. Source of these receptors: a female donor with breast cancer. Some clones in this sample may be carry-over from other donors' samples. CDR3s include the opening cysteine and the closing phenylalanine or tryptophan. The order of the fields is V gene, clone size, D gene, J gene, CDR3 protein, CDR3 DNA. D genes are given only for firm matches. Size values are once, few and many counts, or a class for expanded clones, and some rows have none.

TRBV4-1	many	NA	TRBJ2-7	CASSQDNRVGNEQYF	TGCGCCAGCAGCCAAGATAACAGGGTTGGAAACGAGCAGTACTTC
TRBV5-6	NA	NA	TRBJ2-7	CASSLVAAAYEQYF	TGTGCCAGCAGCTTGGTGGCGGCGGCCTACGAGCAGTACTTC
TRBV12-3/TRBV12-4	NA	NA	TRBJ2-5	CASSLRRETQYF	TGTGCCAGCAGTTTGCGCAGAGAGACCCAGTACTTC
TRBV9	NA	TRBD2	TRBJ2-7	CASSTGTRSDYGQYF	TGCGCCAGCAGCACAGGGACTAGATCGGATTACGGGCAGTACTTC
TRBV29-1	many	NA	TRBJ2-2	CSVDGAGQTGELFF	TGCAGCGTTGATGGGGCAGGTCAGACCGGGGAGCTGTTTTTT
TRBV9	NA	NA	TRBJ2-1	CASSVGTGSYNEQFF	TGTGCCAGCAGCGTAGGAACGGGCTCCTACAATGAGCAGTTCTTC
TRBV3-1	NA	NA	TRBJ1-2	CASSRLEGRGYAF	TGTGCCAGCAGCCGTCTTGAAGGGAGGGGCTACGCCTTC
TRBV4-1	many	TRBD2	TRBJ2-3	CASSQGKTSAGDTQYF	TGCGCCAGCAGCCAAGGGAAGACTAGCGCAGGGGATACGCAGTATTTT
TRBV5-1	many	NA	TRBJ2-5	CASSFLGSGETQYF	TGCGCCAGCAGCTTTCTAGGCTCCGGCGAGACCCAGTACTTC
TRBV7-9	many	NA	TRBJ2-7	CASSSGGPPYEQYF	TGTGCCAGCAGCTCCGGAGGGCCCCCCTACGAGCAGTACTTC
TRBV5-1	many	TRBD1	TRBJ2-1	CASSYRDSSYNEQFF	TGCGCCAGCAGCTACCGGGACAGCTCCTACAATGAGCAGTTCTTC
TRBV13	NA	NA	TRBJ2-6	CASSSRTLSGANVLTF	TGTGCCAGCAGCTCCCGTACCCTTTCTGGGGCCAACGTCCTGACTTTC
TRBV15	few	NA	TRBJ1-1	CATSRDLGQMNTEAFF	TGTGCCACCAGCAGAGATCTAGGGCAGATGAACACTGAAGCTTTCTTT
TRBV12-3/TRBV12-4	many	TRBD1	TRBJ2-5	CASSSRTGDGTQYF	TGTGCCAGCAGCTCTAGAACAGGGGACGGGACCCAGTACTTC
TRBV7-2	NA	TRBD2	TRBJ2-5	CASSLGTSGRARETQYF	TGTGCCAGCAGCTTGGGGACTAGCGGGAGGGCGAGGGAGACCCAGTACTTC
TRBV20-1	many	TRBD2	TRBJ2-1	CSAPPLGTSRNEQFF	TGCAGTGCTCCCCCACTAGGGACTAGCAGGAATGAGCAGTTCTTC
TRBV4-1	NA	NA	TRBJ2-4	CASSQVSVRAKNIQYF	TGCGCCAGCAGCCAAGTCAGCGTTAGGGCCAAAAACATTCAGTACTTC
TRBV30	many	NA	TRBJ1-3	CAWSRNRISGNTIYF	TGTGCCTGGAGTCGAAATCGTATCTCTGGAAACACCATATATTTT
TRBV6-1	many	TRBD1	TRBJ2-1	CASSDGTGYVEQFF	TGTGCCAGCAGTGATGGGACAGGTTACGTTGAGCAGTTCTTC
TRBV7-2	many	TRBD2	TRBJ2-7	CASSGTSGAYEQYF	TGTGCCAGCAGCGGGACTAGCGGAGCCTACGAGCAGTACTTC
TRBV12-3/TRBV12-4	many	NA	TRBJ2-1	CASMSSSYNEQFF	TGTGCCAGCATGTCCAGCTCCTACAATGAGCAGTTCTTC
TRBV30	many	TRBD2	TRBJ2-2	CAWSEGLAGAVGELFF	TGTGCCTGGAGTGAGGGACTAGCGGGAGCGGTCGGGGAGCTGTTTTTT
TRBV3-1	many	TRBD2	TRBJ2-3	CASTGTSGGGDTQYF	TGTGCCAGCACCGGGACTAGCGGGGGTGGAGATACGCAGTATTTT
TRBV20-1	NA	TRBD1	TRBJ1-6	CSASRDREGSPLHF	TGCAGTGCTAGCCGGGACAGGGAAGGGTCACCCCTCCACTTT
TRBV9	many	NA	TRBJ1-5	CASSGPGVGNQPQHF	TGTGCCAGCAGCGGCCCCGGAGTTGGGAATCAGCCCCAGCATTTT
TRBV7-8	many	TRBD1	TRBJ2-7	CASRNRGTGYEQYF	TGTGCCAGTCGTAACAGGGGTACGGGGTACGAGCAGTACTTC
TRBV7-9	many	NA	TRBJ1-5	CASSPGPFLSNQPQHF	TGTGCCAGCAGCCCGGGGCCTTTCCTTAGCAATCAGCCCCAGCATTTT
TRBV20-1	many	TRBD2	TRBJ2-7	CSAPRGGTSGEQYF	TGCAGTGCTCCAAGGGGGGGGACTAGCGGCGAGCAGTACTTC
TRBV6-5	few	TRBD2	TRBJ2-3	CASAPRGGGVSTDTQYF	TGTGCCAGCGCCCCCCGGGGGGGCGGAGTTAGCACAGATACGCAGTATTTT
TRBV7-3	NA	NA	TRBJ1-4	CASSLKDYQRATNEKLFF	TGTGCCAGCAGCTTAAAGGACTACCAGAGAGCAACTAATGAAAAACTGTTTTTT
TRBV2	many	TRBD2	TRBJ2-7	CASREREGQYEQYF	TGTGCCAGCAGGGAGCGGGAGGGCCAATACGAGCAGTACTTC
TRBV24-1	many	NA	TRBJ1-4	CATRGPPGNEKLFF	TGTGCCACCAGGGGACCCCCAGGAAATGAAAAACTGTTTTTT
TRBV7-2	many	NA	TRBJ2-3	CASSLGGLSRADTQYF	TGTGCCAGCAGCCTTGGGGGACTCTCGAGGGCAGATACGCAGTATTTT
TRBV14	NA	TRBD1	TRBJ2-7	CASSQDLGQGSEPYF	TGTGCCAGCAGCCAAGATCTGGGACAGGGCTCCGAGCCGTACTTC
TRBV7-9	NA	TRBD2	TRBJ2-3	CASSEGLAGGRTDTQYF	TGTGCCAGCAGCGAGGGACTAGCGGGAGGGCGCACAGATACGCAGTATTTT
TRBV4-2	many	TRBD2	TRBJ2-3	CASSQGGLDGDTQYF	TGTGCCAGCAGCCAAGGGGGACTAGATGGGGATACGCAGTATTTT
TRBV20-1	NA	NA	TRBJ1-4	CSARATGTGSEKLFF	TGCAGTGCTAGAGCAACCGGGACTGGTAGTGAAAAACTGTTTTTT
TRBV7-2	many	NA	TRBJ1-3	CASRPEGISGNTIYF	TGTGCCAGCAGACCCGAGGGGATCTCTGGAAACACCATATATTTT
TRBV5-1	NA	NA	TRBJ2-5	CASGLYFGVKETQYF	TGCGCCAGCGGCTTGTATTTTGGGGTTAAAGAGACCCAGTACTTC
TRBV15	many	NA	TRBJ2-1	CATSPGTRVYQRNEQFF	TGTGCCACCAGCCCCGGGACCAGAGTCTATCAGCGCAATGAGCAGTTCTTC
TRBV30	many	NA	TRBJ2-6	CAWRGRQGAREGNVLTF	TGTGCCTGGAGAGGTCGGCAAGGAGCCCGGGAAGGCAACGTCCTGACTTTC
TRBV7-2	many	TRBD2	TRBJ2-3	CASSLTGIPQTSGEADTQYF	TGTGCCAGCAGCCTTACCGGTATCCCTCAGACTAGCGGGGAGGCAGATACGCAGTATTTT
TRBV7-6	many	TRBD2	TRBJ2-3	CASSSLWGGTTDTQYF	TGTGCCAGCAGCTCGCTATGGGGAGGGACCACAGATACGCAGTATTTT
TRBV20-1	many	TRBD2	TRBJ2-5	CSADRLGGGETQYF	TGCAGTGCCGACCGTTTGGGGGGAGGGGAGACCCAGTACTTC
TRBV20-1	many	TRBD2	TRBJ2-5	CSASPPSGRAEGLTQYF	TGCAGTGCTAGTCCCCCTAGCGGGAGGGCCGAGGGGCTGACCCAGTACTTC
TRBV4-1	many	NA	TRBJ1-5	CASSQVFGQNNQPQHF	TGCGCCAGCAGCCAAGTGTTTGGACAGAATAATCAGCCCCAGCATTTT
TRBV6-2/TRBV6-3	few	TRBD2	TRBJ2-1	CASRRGGSGNEQFF	TGTGCCAGCAGACGTGGCGGGAGTGGTAATGAGCAGTTCTTC
TRBV6-5	many	TRBD1	TRBJ2-5	CANAPTGDQETQYF	TGTGCCAACGCCCCGACAGGGGACCAAGAGACCCAGTACTTC
TRBV30	many	NA	TRBJ1-3	CAWSVGILAGNTIYF	TGTGCCTGGAGTGTCGGTATATTGGCTGGAAACACCATATATTTT
TRBV6-5	NA	NA	TRBJ1-3	CASSYSGSPGNTIYF	TGTGCCAGCAGTTACTCGGGCAGTCCTGGAAACACCATATATTTT
TRBV11-2	many	TRBD1	TRBJ2-5	CASSTGTGRETQYF	TGTGCCAGCAGCACCGGGACAGGGAGAGAGACCCAGTACTTC
TRBV5-1	many	TRBD2	TRBJ2-3	CASSLSGEDTQYF	TGCGCCAGCAGCTTAAGCGGGGAGGATACGCAGTATTTT
TRBV2	many	TRBD1	TRBJ1-4	CASSLQGAFVEKLFF	TGTGCCAGCAGCCTTCAGGGGGCGTTCGTTGAAAAACTGTTTTTT
TRBV6-2/TRBV6-3	NA	NA	TRBJ2-7	CASSHVAGYEQYF	TGTGCCAGCAGTCACGTTGCGGGATACGAGCAGTACTTC
TRBV18	few	NA	TRBJ1-6	CASSPYNSPLHF	TGTGCCAGCTCACCCTATAATTCACCCCTCCACTTT
TRBV7-6	NA	TRBD2	TRBJ2-7	CASSPSGRPSSYEQYF	TGTGCCAGCAGCCCTAGCGGGAGGCCCAGCTCCTACGAGCAGTACTTC
TRBV15	many	NA	TRBJ1-3	CATSRDGGGGNTIYF	TGTGCCACCAGCAGAGATGGAGGGGGAGGAAACACCATATATTTT
TRBV5-4	many	TRBD2	TRBJ2-2	CASSLEGLADGELFF	TGTGCCAGCAGCTTGGAAGGACTAGCGGACGGGGAGCTGTTTTTT
TRBV9	NA	NA	TRBJ2-1	CASSVDPGPYGYNEQFF	TGTGCCAGCAGCGTAGATCCAGGGCCCTATGGCTACAATGAGCAGTTCTTC
TRBV5-8	NA	NA	TRBJ2-7	CASSLSGTSGTYEQYF	TGTGCCAGCAGCTTGAGCGGCACCAGCGGTACCTACGAGCAGTACTTC